The 26 T cell receptor beta chains below all came from one sample that was sequenced in a study of T-cell memory formation after mild COVID-19. TCRdb recomputed calls from the 5' RACE reads with MiXCR, one row per CDR3 protein. This table holds some 200,000 distinct CDR3 sequences, about 21% found once. The sample comprised PBMCs or a T cell subset sorted from them (not recorded which). Receptors were obtained from an adult woman who had mild COVID-19 (a few samples of this study predate the infection). Cell type and time point are not known.

V is TRBV29-1 and J is TRBJ2-1; a weak D match, TRBD1 (5 bases). The V and J ends lost 1 base and 1 base respectively, with 14 bases between them. The CDR3 has 16 amino acids. Germline V CDR1 and CDR2: SQVTM, ANQGSEA. DNA of the CDR3: TGCAGCGTTGAAGCCCCGACAGAAACATCCTACAATGAGCAGTTCTTC. It codes for CSVEAPTETSYNEQFF.

The V gene is TRBV27, the J gene TRBJ2-7; 11 nucleotides align to TRBD1. From germline, CDR1 is MNHEY and CDR2 SMNVEV (reference sequence). V shed 8 bases and J 7 bases; nucleotides not matched to a gene: 10. The CDR3 has 14 residues. The CDR3 sequence is CASGAGTGGREQYF. Written as DNA, the CDR3 is TGTGCCAGCGGTGCCGGGACAGGGGGTCGGGAGCAGTACTTC.

This clonotype appeared a few times. The V and J genes are TRBV5-1 and TRBJ2-1, with D perhaps being TRBD1 or TRBD2 (7 bases each). CDR3 length: 16 amino acids. Trimming pared 5 bases from V and 3 bases from J, leaving 18 bases between. Germline V lookup: CDR1 SGHRS, CDR2 YFSETQ. This chain's CDR3 is CASSPGGGGYYNEQFF. As DNA, the CDR3 is TGCGCCAGCAGTCCCGGGGGAGGGGGCTACTACAATGAGCAGTTCTTC.

This clonotype was picked up a small number of times. The chain combines TRBV27 with TRBJ1-4; 9 nucleotides agree with TRBD1. CDR3 length: 15 amino acids. The V segment lost 4 bases and the J segment 6 bases; nucleotides outside the gene matches: 6. Germline V gene sequence: CDR1 MNHEY, CDR2 SMNVEV (reference sequence). CDR3 in amino acids: CASSSGTGKDEKLFF. The CDR3 nucleotides are TGTGCCAGCAGTTCCGGGACAGGGAAGGATGAAAAACTGTTTTTT. The entire variable domain, with the rest obtained from reference TRBV27 and TRBJ1-4, is as follows: EAQVTQNPRYLITVTGKKLTVTCSQNMNHEYMSWYRQDPGLGLRQIYYSMNVEVTDKGDVPEGYKVSRKEKRNFPLILESPSPNQTSLYFCASSSGTGKDEKLFFGSGTQLSVL.

The gene calls are TRBV24-1 and TRBJ2-4; TRBD2 is a possible D gene (5 bases). Per the germline V gene, CDR1 is KGHDR and CDR2 is SFDVKD. V was shortened by 0 bases and J by 1 base, with 12 bases between the two germline ends. This CDR3 contains 17 residues. CDR3 coding DNA: TGTGCCACCAGTGATTTGTCGCTGAGGGATGCCAAAAACATTCAGTACTTC. Its translation is CATSDLSLRDAKNIQYF.

The J gene is TRBJ2-7, the V gene TRBV5-1, with a possible D match to TRBD1 (6 bases). Between the trimmed V and J ends, which lost 4 bases and 7 bases, there was a span of 15 bases. The germline V gene has CDR1 SGHRS and CDR2 YFSETQ. This CDR3 has 13 amino acids. As DNA, the CDR3 is TGCGCCAGCAGCCCAGGGACACCCAGGGAGCAGTACTTC. Translating it yields CASSPGTPREQYF.

The chain employs TRBV4-3 and TRBJ2-6, with unresolved D. Germline lookup yields CDR1 LGHNA and CDR2 YSLEER. The CDR3 runs to 17 residues. Trimming took 0 bases from V and 4 from J, leaving 13 bases between them. The CDR3 region is CASSQDKGLGGANVLTF. For the CDR3, the DNA is TGCGCCAGCAGCCAAGATAAGGGCCTTGGGGGGGCCAACGTCCTGACTTTC.

This clonotype has more than one count but fewer than ten. This chain connects TRBV23-1 to TRBJ1-6; 9 positions agree with TRBD1. Being an ORF, TRBV23-1 has a function that is uncertain. J lost 7 bases, V lost 6 bases, and 4 bases had no gene match. The CDR3 consists of 14 residues. For the CDR3, the DNA is TGCGCCAGCAGAGGGACAGGGAAGAATTCACCCCTCCACTTT. Its protein is CASRGTGKNSPLHF.

This clonotype was observed a few times. This rearrangement joins TRBV6-5 to TRBJ2-3; D might be TRBD1 (7 bases). The V end lost 6 bases, the J end lost 2 bases, and 15 bases lay between the germline ends. In germline, CDR1 is MNHEY, CDR2 SVGAGI. The CDR3 sequence is 15 residues long. In nucleotides, the CDR3 is TGTGCCAGCAGCATACAGGGGACTTACACAGATACGCAGTATTTT. Protein: CASSIQGTYTDTQYF.

CDR3 protein: CATSAGGRYEQYF. The DNA for the CDR3 is TGTGCCACCTCAGCAGGGGGTCGCTACGAGCAGTACTTC. This rearrangement joins TRBV15 to TRBJ2-7; TRBD1 aligns across 7 bases. The CDR3 consists of 13 residues. CDR1 and CDR2 from the germline V gene are LNHNV and YYDKDF (reference sequence). The junction had 7 bases not matched to a gene; V was cut back by 8 bases and J by 3 bases.

The chain uses TRBV24-1 and TRBJ1-5, with 7 bases matching TRBD1. Germline CDR1 KGHDR, CDR2 SFDVKD. Trimming removed 3 bases from V and 4 bases from J; junction bases left unmatched: 2. The CDR3 is 14 residues long. The CDR3 spells CATSDHRGNQPQHF. CDR3 bases: TGTGCCACCAGTGATCACAGGGGAAATCAGCCCCAGCATTTT.

Only a few counts were recorded for this clonotype. V usage is TRBV7-9 and J usage is TRBJ1-1; D may be TRBD1 (6 bases). Germline V lookup: CDR1 SEHNR, CDR2 FQNEAQ (reference sequence). V lost 5 bases and J 5 bases, leaving 18 bases between the germline ends. The CDR3 spans 15 residues. CDR3 nucleotides: TGTGCCAGCAGCCCTTTTGGGGGCGGGGATACTGAAGCTTTCTTT. This gives the protein CASSPFGGGDTEAFF. The whole variable domain, remainder taken from reference TRBV7-9 and TRBJ1-1, is DTGVSQNPRHKITKRGQNVTFRCDPISEHNRLYWYRQTLGQGPEFLTYFQNEAQLEKSRLLSDRFSAERPKGSFSTLEIQRTEQGDSAMYLCASSPFGGGDTEAFFGQGTRLTVV.

The rearrangement links TRBV4-1 to TRBJ2-3, with 7 bases that match TRBD2. Germline trimming cut 4 bases from V and 3 bases from J; bases unmatched to any gene: 10. The CDR3 spans 16 residues. Looked up from germline, CDR1 is MGHRA and CDR2 is YSYEKL. CDR3 amino acids: CASSPQGAGSTDTQYF. The DNA of the CDR3 is TGCGCCAGCAGCCCCCAGGGAGCGGGGTCGACAGATACGCAGTATTTT.

This clonotype was detected only a few times. The CDR3, as DNA: TGCAGCGTTGTCGGGGAGGAAGGCTACACCTTC. Encoded protein: CSVVGEEGYTF. This chain joins TRBV29-1 and TRBJ1-2; D is uncertain. The germline V gene has CDR1 SQVTM and CDR2 ANQGSEA. This CDR3 spans 11 amino acids. V was clipped by 4 bases and J by 8 bases, with 11 bases between them.

Written as DNA, the CDR3 is TGTGCCAGCAGTTCCCCCGCAGAGAGGCAGACCCAGTACTTC. Its translation: CASSSPAERQTQYF. The rearrangement uses TRBV12-3 or TRBV12-4 and TRBJ2-5; D ambiguous. This CDR3 spans 14 amino acids. The V end lost 4 bases, the J end lost 6 bases, and 15 bases lay between the germline ends.

The rearrangement joins TRBV19 to TRBJ2-1; 9 bases are shared with TRBD2. J gave up 6 bases and V 3 bases, and 6 bases lay outside the gene matches. This CDR3 region has 15 residues. Germline CDR1 LNHDA, CDR2 SQIVND (reference sequence). The DNA of the CDR3 is TGTGCCAGTAGTATGGCTAGCGGGGCGCTCAATGAGCAGTTCTTC. Its translation: CASSMASGALNEQFF. Supplemented by reference TRBV19 and TRBJ2-1, the full variable domain reads DGGITQSPKYLFRKEGQNVTLSCEQNLNHDAMYWYRQDPGQGLRLIYYSQIVNDFQKGDIAEGYSVSREKKESFPLTVTSAQKNPTAFYLCASSMASGALNEQFFGPGTRLTVL.

This clonotype was recorded a few times. The rearrangement uses TRBV15 and TRBJ2-5; TRBD2 agrees at 9 bases. The CDR3 has 15 residues. J was trimmed by 4 bases and V by 0 bases; bases with no gene match: 3. Per the germline V gene, CDR1 is LNHNV and CDR2 is YYDKDF (reference sequence). The CDR3 region has the DNA TGTGCCACCAGCAGAGATGCGGGAGGGCCAGAGACCCAGTACTTC. As protein: CATSRDAGGPETQYF.

The gene calls are TRBV29-1 and TRBJ2-1; 12 bases map to TRBD1. Trimming at V came to 5 bases and at J to 7 bases, leaving 9 bases not matched to a gene. Germline CDR1 and CDR2: SQVTM and ANQGSEA. The CDR3 spans 15 residues. CDR3 protein: CSVYGTGGAWNEQFF. CDR3 nucleotides: TGCAGCGTTTACGGGACAGGGGGCGCGTGGAATGAGCAGTTCTTC.

The genes are TRBV29-1 and TRBJ2-6, with D perhaps TRBD1 (6 bases). CDR3 length equals 15 residues. Germline CDR1 is SQVTM and CDR2 is ANQGSEA. Trimming pared 4 bases from V and 0 bases from J, leaving 10 bases between. The CDR3 DNA reads TGCAGCGTTGGGGGACATGCCTCTGGGGCCAACGTCCTGACTTTC. Its translation is CSVGGHASGANVLTF.

There are a few counts of this clonotype. This chain uses TRBV12-3 or TRBV12-4 with TRBJ2-5; the D gene is possibly TRBD2 (5 bases). V dropped 3 bases and J dropped 5 bases, with 10 bases sitting between them. The CDR3 spans 13 residues. DNA for the CDR3: TGTGCCAGCAGTTTTCATCCGGGGGAGACCCAGTACTTC. It yields the protein CASSFHPGETQYF.

J is TRBJ2-3 and V is TRBV10-3, with D maybe TRBD2 (6 bases). The CDR3 has 19 amino acids. CDR1 is ENHRY, CDR2 SYGVKD, per germline. Trimming removed 0 bases at V and 2 bases at J, with 21 bases between. CDR3 nucleotides: TGTGCCATCAGTGAGTCGTCCGGTGCGGCGGAGGGTTTCACAGATACGCAGTATTTT. It translates to CAISESSGAAEGFTDTQYF.

The V call is TRBV24-1, the J call TRBJ2-5, with D perhaps assigned TRBD1 or TRBD2 (5 bases each). The CDR3 consists of 14 residues. Germline CDR1 KGHDR, CDR2 SFDVKD. The germline V and J ends were trimmed by 7 bases and 5 bases, with 16 bases remaining between them. Written as DNA, the CDR3 is TGTGCCACCAGCGGACATACCCCGGGGGAGACCCAGTACTTC. Encoded protein: CATSGHTPGETQYF.

There are a few counts of this clonotype. J is TRBJ2-1 and V is TRBV5-1; D is possibly TRBD1 (6 bases). The CDR3 has 14 residues. Germline V CDR1 and CDR2: SGHRS, YFSETQ. V shed 6 bases and J shed 4 bases, with 14 bases lying between them. This CDR3 reads CASTLRGSYNEQFF. CDR3 in DNA: TGCGCCAGCACTCTGAGGGGGAGTTACAATGAGCAGTTCTTC.

The chain is built from TRBV6-1 and TRBJ2-7; the D is unclear. This CDR3 has 14 amino acids. Deletions cut 3 bases from V and 0 bases from J, with 9 bases between. CDR1 and CDR2 from the germline V gene are MNHNS and SASEGT. Here the CDR3 DNA reads TGTGCCAGCAGTGACCGCCCTCACTCCTACGAGCAGTACTTC. As protein: CASSDRPHSYEQYF.

This chain uses TRBV27 with TRBJ2-7; 7 bases map to TRBD2. V lost 0 bases and J lost 5; bases outside the gene matches: 13. Germline V lookup: CDR1 MNHEY, CDR2 SMNVEV (reference sequence). There are 17 residues in the CDR3. The CDR3 DNA sequence: TGTGCCAGCAGTTTATCGCTCGGGACTACCTTCCCCCACGAGCAGTACTTC. Protein sequence: CASSLSLGTTFPHEQYF.

The chain is built from TRBV19 and TRBJ2-7; 10 bases match TRBD1. CDR3 length equals 12 residues. The V and J ends lost 7 bases and 6 bases, in that order; junction bases with no gene match: 3. Germline CDR1 LNHDA, CDR2 SQIVND (reference sequence). CDR3 region: CASTGTGVEQYF. The CDR3 DNA is TGTGCCAGTACCGGGACAGGGGTCGAGCAGTACTTC.